These T cell receptor beta chains were read from a single sample in a study of TIL therapy for anti-PD-1-resistant metastatic lung cancer. Here immunoSEQ multiplex PCR was the method, and the copy in TCRdb shows in-frame clones only, minus some. The sample yields under 70,000 clones, around 79% seen once. This material consisted of blood, taken at baseline. These receptor sequences come from a person between 25 and 80 years old with non-small cell lung cancer. CDR3s include the opening cysteine and the closing phenylalanine or tryptophan. The order of the fields is V gene, J gene, CDR3 protein.

>TRBV13|TRBJ1-3
CASSTKQGSGNTIYF
>TRBV10-3|TRBJ2-3
CAISRFVGEAADTQYF
>TRBV27|TRBJ1-1
CASSLWADLNTEAFF
>TRBV9|TRBJ2-6
CASSVTQVAGGVGANVLTF
>TRBV7-9|TRBJ2-7
CASSLADRAYEQYF
>TRBV9|TRBJ1-1
CASSPTYRNTEAFF
>TRBV25-1|TRBJ2-1
CASSASRGGRKYNEQFF
>TRBV9|TRBJ2-2
CASSAYGFANTGELFF
>TRBV6-6|TRBJ1-5
CASSNNQPQHF
>TRBV7-9|TRBJ2-7
CASSLVAGYEQYF
>TRBV30|TRBJ1-1
CAWSRGREAFF
>TRBV7-2|TRBJ1-2
CASSQGQGYGYTF
>TRBV27|TRBJ2-1
CASSPRLAGTSSYNEQFF
>TRBV28|TRBJ2-5
CASSLGQGRSIETQYF
>TRBV15|TRBJ1-1
CATSRDPRFGAFF
>TRBV7-2|TRBJ2-1
CASSLDGLAGANEQFF
>TRBV29-1|TRBJ2-7
CSASRGGTIAYEQYF
>TRBV5-8|TRBJ2-7
CASSLLLAGVFEQYF
>TRBV7-9|TRBJ2-7
CASSLRPYEQYF
>TRBV6-4|TRBJ1-1
CASSSNTGTFEAFF
>TRBV6-6|TRBJ1-5
CASSRTGSNQPQHF
>TRBV11-1|TRBJ2-5
CASSLWTSGSYGTQYF
>TRBV7-3|TRBJ2-5
CASSSPKAKYQETQYF
>TRBV11-2|TRBJ2-3
CASSLRLVATDTQYF
>TRBV19|TRBJ1-5
CASSIPRLPGAISNQPQHF
>TRBV6-6|TRBJ2-3
CASSLRGYSDTQYF
>TRBV29-1|TRBJ2-1
CSVEEGGGNEQFF
>TRBV29-1|TRBJ2-5
CSVPLGQGQETQYF
>TRBV9|TRBJ1-1
CASSGRNTEAFF
>TRBV10-1|TRBJ1-3
CASSDGQGNSGNTIYF
>TRBV7-3|TRBJ2-1
CASSHSSGDYNEQFF
>TRBV7-9|TRBJ1-1
CASRMTGGEDTEAFF
>TRBV9|TRBJ1-1
CASSSTSGLLNTEAFF
>TRBV15|TRBJ1-4
CATSRDLAGANEKLFF